This TCR beta chain stems from a study of STAT5B mutations in CD4+ large granular lymphocyte leukemia. Findings of the study overall: Main leukemic clonotypes were patient-specific, but 20% to 25% appeared at low frequency elsewhere. Without putative leukemic clones, patient CD4-sorted repertoires remained more clonal than healthy CD4+ repertoires. 8/27 top patient clones versus 2/35 control clones were TRBV06-family.

The J segment lost 7 bases and the V segment lost 10 bases, leaving 5 bases of the junction unmatched. The CDR3 is made up of 11 amino acids. Germline V gene lookup returns CDR1 ENHRY and CDR2 SYGVKD. There are a few counts of this clone. Its matching antigen is unknown. As processed by the authors: The detection floor for productive clonotype frequency was 2.59 x 10-5. Measured with immunoSEQ multiplex PCR; TCRdb has only the in-frame clones, and not every one. That table supplies the V and J calls and clone size; D and trimming were determined from the DNA. The sample has around 30,000 clones; about four fifths are singletons.

The chain employs TRBV10-3 and TRBJ1-1; 8 bases agree with TRBD1. This TCR came from a human donor in good health. Sequences were obtained from CD4+ T cells from blood buffy coats. CDR3 amino acids: CATTGVDEAFF. CDR3 in DNA: TGTGCCACGACAGGGGTAGATGAAGCTTTCTTT.